Listed here are 29 T cell receptor beta chains from one sample, sequenced in a study of beta chain features in type 1 diabetes. Every isolated RNA sample was fully reverse transcribed, so sequencing captured expressed TCRB transcripts. Method: immunoSEQ multiplex PCR; TCRdb's copy keeps in-frame clones and lacks some. The repertoire consists of more than 50,000 clones, with over 50% occurring once and the leading ten covering roughly 2%. The sample comprised Tregs from blood. These receptors were obtained from a woman between 18 and 29 years old in good health.

This chain links TRBV2 with TRBJ2-5; 9 positions agree with TRBD2. The DNA end is more similar to TRBJ2-7, so the J call may be wrong. Germline CDR1 SNHLY, CDR2 FYNNEI. There are 15 residues in the CDR3. CDR3 in DNA: TGTGCCAGCAGTCGCGAACTAGCGGGTCTATACGAGCAGTACTTC. Translation: CASSRELAGLYEQYF.

This clone was seen only a few times. V gene TRBV7-2 combines with J gene TRBJ2-3, with 11 bases identical to TRBD2. V shed 6 bases, J shed 5 bases, and the junction held 1 base outside the gene matches. Per germline, CDR1 SGHTA and CDR2 FQGNSA. The CDR3 has 13 residues. The CDR3 here is CASRGTSGDTQYF. The CDR3 DNA sequence: TGTGCCAGCAGGGGGACTAGCGGAGATACGCAGTATTTT.

The chain carries TRBV7-9 and TRBJ2-1, with a weak D call TRBD2 (6 bases). V dropped 3 bases and J dropped 5 bases, with 17 bases sitting between them. The germline V gene encodes CDR1 SEHNR and CDR2 FQNEAQ (reference sequence). The CDR3 contains 16 residues. CDR3 loop: CASSFSGLASHNEQFF. CDR3 coding DNA: TGTGCCAGCAGCTTCTCTGGGCTAGCGTCCCACAATGAGCAGTTCTTC.

The chain combines TRBV7-2 with TRBJ2-5, with D perhaps TRBD1 (8 bases). The V gene lost 4 bases and the J gene lost 4 bases, with 16 bases spanning the gap. The CDR3 consists of 15 residues. The germline V gene has CDR1 SGHTA and CDR2 FQGNSA. CDR3 nucleotide sequence: TGTGCCAGCAGCTACCAGACAGGGGAGGGAGAGACCCAGTACTTC. Translated, it gives CASSYQTGEGETQYF.

This clone was recorded only once. The chain joins TRBV2 to TRBJ2-7, with a tentative D call TRBD2 (5 bases). V was trimmed by 7 bases and J by 2 bases, leaving 6 bases between them. The CDR3 is 11 residues long. Per the germline V gene, CDR1 is SNHLY and CDR2 is FYNNEI. This CDR3 is CASTAAYEQYF. CDR3 nucleotide sequence: TGTGCCAGCACAGCGGCCTACGAGCAGTACTTC.

This clone was observed a few times. The rearrangement uses TRBV2 and TRBJ2-7, with a weak D call TRBD2 (5 bases). Looked up from germline, CDR1 is SNHLY and CDR2 is FYNNEI. CDR3 size: 17 residues. Deletions cut 1 base from V and 6 bases from J, with 22 bases between. The CDR3 loop reads CASSEGRAGLQSGEQYF. The CDR3 DNA reads as TGTGCCAGCAGTGAAGGTCGCGCGGGCCTCCAATCGGGCGAGCAGTACTTC.

The rearrangement links TRBV2 to TRBJ1-5; 7 nucleotides agree with TRBD1. Germline lookup yields CDR1 SNHLY and CDR2 FYNNEI. The junction had 10 bases not matched to a gene; V was cut back by 5 bases and J by 6 bases. The CDR3 has 15 amino acids. CDR3 in DNA: TGTGCCAGCAGTTTCGACAGGGAGGCGGGTCAGCCCCAGCATTTT. Amino acid sequence: CASSFDREAGQPQHF.

The chain uses TRBV7-3 and TRBJ2-7; D is possibly TRBD2 (6 bases). Germline CDR1 reads SGHTA; CDR2 reads FQGTGA. Deletions cut 2 bases from V and 6 bases from J, with 11 bases between. The CDR3 runs 13 residues. CDR3 in DNA: TGTGCCAGCAGCTTAGACGAGGGAGGCGAGCAGTACTTC. It translates to CASSLDEGGEQYF.

This sequence joins TRBV4-3 and TRBJ2-4; D is perhaps TRBD1 (5 bases). Germline CDR1 and CDR2: LGHNA and YSLEER. V gave up 6 bases and J gave up 7 bases, with 16 bases separating them. CDR3 length: 14 residues. The CDR3 loop reads CASSSPGASNIQYF. The CDR3 nucleotides are TGCGCCAGCAGTTCCCCTGGGGCGTCGAACATTCAGTACTTC.

V is TRBV4-1 and J is TRBJ2-3; a possible D gene is TRBD2 (6 bases). In germline, CDR1 is MGHRA, CDR2 YSYEKL. The CDR3 sequence is 16 residues long. Between the trimmed V and J ends, which lost 1 base and 4 bases, there was a span of 15 bases. The CDR3 DNA sequence: TGCGCCAGCAGCCAAGGGCTCGGAGGGGCAGCAGATACGCAGTATTTT. This codes for CASSQGLGGAADTQYF.

This clone was picked up a small number of times. The chain uses TRBV5-1 and TRBJ2-7; D perhaps matches TRBD2 (6 bases). The germline CDR1 and CDR2 sequences are SGHRS and YFSETQ. V lost 0 bases and J 3 bases, leaving 16 bases between the germline ends. The CDR3 totals 16 residues. As DNA, the CDR3 is TGCGCCAGCAGCTTGGTATCAGGACCGGGAGACTACGAGCAGTACTTC. This sequence encodes CASSLVSGPGDYEQYF.

Points on this clone: Other DNA sequences in this sample translate to the same CDR3. The rearrangement joins TRBV5-1 to TRBJ2-5; D is uncertain. Germline assignment: CDR1 SGHRS and CDR2 YFSETQ. V was trimmed by 2 bases and J by 5 bases, leaving 4 bases between them. The CDR3 is 11 amino acids. DNA for the CDR3: TGCGCCAGCAGCTTCGGGGAGACCCAGTACTTC. It encodes CASSFGETQYF.

The chain employs TRBV19 and TRBJ2-7; D gene ambiguous. The CDR3 is 13 residues long. Trimming stripped 4 bases from V and 0 bases from J, with 7 bases between. CDR1 is LNHDA and CDR2 is SQIVND in the germline V gene (reference sequence). CDR3 residues: CASSRAISYEQYF. The DNA for the CDR3 is TGTGCCAGTAGTAGAGCCATCTCCTACGAGCAGTACTTC.

The chain recombines TRBV15 with TRBJ2-7, with unresolved D. This CDR3 is 11 amino acids long. CDR1 is LNHNV and CDR2 is YYDKDF in the germline V gene (reference sequence). The CDR3 sequence: CASQWFYEQYF. In DNA form, the CDR3 reads TGTGCTAGCCAATGGTTCTACGAGCAGTACTTC.

The chain has TRBV19 and TRBJ2-1; D is perhaps TRBD2 (6 bases). The CDR3 runs 12 residues. The germline V gene has CDR1 LNHDA and CDR2 SQIVND (reference sequence). V gave up 5 bases and J gave up 13 bases, with 15 bases separating them. CDR3 sequence: CASSPEGLIQFF. CDR3 DNA sequence: TGTGCCAGTAGTCCAGAAGGACTAATCCAGTTCTTC.

The table lists this clone with a few counts. V and J are TRBV7-9 and TRBJ2-3; D may be TRBD1 (6 bases). With 3 bases removed from V and 0 bases from J, the gap between germline ends came to 19 bases. CDR1 and CDR2 (germline): SEHNR, FQNEAQ (reference sequence). CDR3 length equals 18 residues. The CDR3 DNA sequence: TGTGCCAGCAGCTTCCAGGGGCTACTAGTTCGAAGCACAGATACGCAGTATTTT. Translated, it gives CASSFQGLLVRSTDTQYF.

The chain links TRBV18 to TRBJ1-1; the D gene is possibly TRBD1 (6 bases). Trimming cost V 3 bases and J 0 bases, with 14 bases left between them. CDR3 length equals 16 residues. Germline V lookup: CDR1 KGHSH, CDR2 LQKENI. The CDR3 loop is CASSPGRTVLNTEAFF. CDR3 in DNA: TGTGCCAGCTCACCCGGCCGGACAGTCCTGAACACTGAAGCTTTCTTT.

The chain is built from TRBV7-2 and TRBJ2-1; a possible D gene is TRBD1 (6 bases). Germline loops: CDR1 SGHTA, CDR2 FQGNSA. CDR3 length: 15 amino acids. The V end lost 5 bases, the J end lost 4 bases, and 15 bases lay between the germline ends. CDR3: CASSEQGVGYNEQFF. For the CDR3, the DNA is TGTGCCAGCAGCGAACAGGGAGTTGGGTACAATGAGCAGTTCTTC.

V gene TRBV6-1 combines with J gene TRBJ2-5; 10 bases are a match to TRBD2. CDR1 and CDR2 from the germline V gene are MNHNS and SASEGT. The CDR3 is made up of 18 amino acids. The ends lost 0 bases at V and 4 bases at J; junction bases unmatched: 11. CDR3 nucleotides: TGTGCCAGCAGTGAAGCAATTCGAGCGGGGGGGCGAGGAGAGACCCAGTACTTC. Amino acid sequence: CASSEAIRAGGRGETQYF.

The chain employs TRBV5-1 and TRBJ1-1, with D possibly being TRBD1 (5 bases). V gave up 5 bases and J gave up 6 bases, with 14 bases separating them. The length of the CDR3 is 13 residues. Per germline, CDR1 SGHRS and CDR2 YFSETQ. CDR3: CASRSGLSPEAFF. Here the CDR3 DNA reads TGCGCCAGCAGGTCAGGGTTGAGTCCTGAAGCTTTCTTT.

There are a few counts of this clone. The rearrangement uses TRBV2 and TRBJ1-5, with D possibly matching TRBD1 (5 bases). The V gene's germline CDR1 is SNHLY and CDR2 FYNNEI. The CDR3 has 17 residues. Trimming removed 5 bases at V and 4 bases at J, with 21 bases between. The CDR3 nucleotides read TGTGCCAGCAGTCCCTTCCTCGGACTGGGGGGGAATCAGCCCCAGCATTTT. This codes for CASSPFLGLGGNQPQHF. Looking up the rest from reference TRBV2 and TRBJ1-5 gives the full variable domain: EPEVTQTPSHQVTQMGQEVILRCVPISNHLYFYWYRQILGQKVEFLVSFYNNEISEKSEIFDDQFSVERPDGSNFTLKIRSTKLEDSAMYFCASSPFLGLGGNQPQHFGDGTRLSIL.

This clone has just a few counts. The gene calls are TRBV7-9 and TRBJ2-7; perhaps TRBD2 as D (6 bases). The CDR3 has 12 amino acids. CDR1 and CDR2 (germline): SEHNR, FQNEAQ (reference sequence). V lost 5 bases, J lost 3 bases, and 8 bases lay in between. The CDR3 DNA reads TGTGCCAGCAGCCGGGAGATCTACGAGCAGTACTTC. This codes for CASSREIYEQYF.

The chain employs TRBV7-9 and TRBJ1-5; D is ambiguous. Germline V CDR1 and CDR2: SEHNR, FQNEAQ (reference sequence). The CDR3 runs to 14 residues. Trimming pared 5 bases from V and 6 bases from J, leaving 14 bases between. In DNA, the CDR3 is TGTGCCAGCAGCCGGGGTCCCGGGTTTCAGCCCCAGCATTTT. It specifies CASSRGPGFQPQHF.

The chain recombines TRBV7-2 with TRBJ1-4, with D uncertain. The V end was cut by 1 base, the J end by 12 bases, with 15 bases between. Germline V gene lookup returns CDR1 SGHTA and CDR2 FQGNSA. This CDR3 has 14 amino acids. The CDR3, as DNA: TGTGCCAGCAGCTTAGTTTACGGCCCGAGGGAACTGTTTTTT. This codes for CASSLVYGPRELFF.

This clone has only a few counts. V gene TRBV29-1 combines with J gene TRBJ2-7; tentative D call: TRBD1 (6 bases). This CDR3 spans 13 amino acids. CDR1 and CDR2 (germline): SQVTM, ANQGSEA. The V gene lost 7 bases and the J gene lost 0 bases, with 13 bases spanning the gap. The CDR3 here is CSASVGASYEQYF. CDR3 DNA sequence: TGCAGCGCCAGCGTGGGGGCCTCCTACGAGCAGTACTTC.

The chain couples TRBV29-1 to TRBJ2-5; 7 nucleotides align to TRBD1. CDR3 length: 12 amino acids. Germline CDR1 and CDR2: SQVTM and ANQGSEA. The V and J ends lost 7 bases and 1 base, in that order; junction bases with no gene match: 3. The CDR3 loop is CSAGGLQETQYF. The CDR3 DNA reads TGCAGCGCAGGGGGTCTCCAAGAGACCCAGTACTTC.

The chain uses TRBV11-2 and TRBJ1-3; no firm D call. Germline CDR1 and CDR2: SGHAT and FQNNGV. The CDR3 spans 15 residues. With 5 bases removed from V and 0 bases from J, the gap between germline ends came to 11 bases. The chain's CDR3 is CASSPERVSGNTIYF. CDR3 DNA: TGTGCCAGCAGCCCCGAGCGGGTCTCTGGAAACACCATATATTTT.

The rearrangement uses TRBV9 and TRBJ2-5; TRBD2 might be the D (7 bases). Germline values: CDR1 SGDLS, CDR2 YYNGEE. The V end was cut by 0 bases, the J end by 2 bases, with 14 bases between. The CDR3 consists of 16 residues. The CDR3 here is CASSVALGGAQETQYF. For the CDR3, the DNA is TGTGCCAGCAGCGTAGCTTTAGGGGGGGCTCAAGAGACCCAGTACTTC.

V and J are TRBV7-9 and TRBJ2-1, with D tentatively TRBD1 (6 bases). Germline V CDR1 and CDR2: SEHNR, FQNEAQ (reference sequence). V was cut by 4 bases and J by 5 bases, with 18 bases left in between. The length of the CDR3 is 16 residues. CDR3 DNA sequence: TGTGCCAGCAGCTACCCACAGGGACGCCCTCACAATGAGCAGTTCTTC. It is translated as CASSYPQGRPHNEQFF.